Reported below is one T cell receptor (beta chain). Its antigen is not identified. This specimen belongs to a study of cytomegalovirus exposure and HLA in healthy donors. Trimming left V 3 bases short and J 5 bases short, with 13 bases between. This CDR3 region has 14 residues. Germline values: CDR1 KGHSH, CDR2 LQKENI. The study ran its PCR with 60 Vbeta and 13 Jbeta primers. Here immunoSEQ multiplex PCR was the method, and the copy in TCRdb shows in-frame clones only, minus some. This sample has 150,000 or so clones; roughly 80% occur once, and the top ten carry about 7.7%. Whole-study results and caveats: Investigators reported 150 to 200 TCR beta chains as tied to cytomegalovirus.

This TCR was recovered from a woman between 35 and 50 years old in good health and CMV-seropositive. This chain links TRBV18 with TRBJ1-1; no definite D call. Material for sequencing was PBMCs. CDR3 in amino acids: CASSPGGIETEAFF. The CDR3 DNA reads TGTGCCAGCTCACCGGGCGGGATTGAGACTGAAGCTTTCTTT.